The subject of this entry is one TCR beta chain. The entry originates in a study of control samples from healthy donors and cancer patients. Measured with immunoSEQ multiplex PCR; TCRdb has only the in-frame clones, and not every one. The sample shows some 95,000 clones, around 88% of them seen only once. The germline V gene encodes CDR1 SEHNR and CDR2 FQNEAQ (reference sequence). CDR3 length equals 15 residues. The V end was cut by 1 base, the J end by 0 bases, with 9 bases between. Sequencing was carried out using blood. The sequence came from a man aged 25 to 40 in good health. The chain uses TRBV7-9 and TRBJ2-5; D gene ambiguous. The CDR3 DNA follows: TGTGCCAGCAGCTTAGTCCTCCAGTACCAAGAGACCCAGTACTTC. Its protein is CASSLVLQYQETQYF.